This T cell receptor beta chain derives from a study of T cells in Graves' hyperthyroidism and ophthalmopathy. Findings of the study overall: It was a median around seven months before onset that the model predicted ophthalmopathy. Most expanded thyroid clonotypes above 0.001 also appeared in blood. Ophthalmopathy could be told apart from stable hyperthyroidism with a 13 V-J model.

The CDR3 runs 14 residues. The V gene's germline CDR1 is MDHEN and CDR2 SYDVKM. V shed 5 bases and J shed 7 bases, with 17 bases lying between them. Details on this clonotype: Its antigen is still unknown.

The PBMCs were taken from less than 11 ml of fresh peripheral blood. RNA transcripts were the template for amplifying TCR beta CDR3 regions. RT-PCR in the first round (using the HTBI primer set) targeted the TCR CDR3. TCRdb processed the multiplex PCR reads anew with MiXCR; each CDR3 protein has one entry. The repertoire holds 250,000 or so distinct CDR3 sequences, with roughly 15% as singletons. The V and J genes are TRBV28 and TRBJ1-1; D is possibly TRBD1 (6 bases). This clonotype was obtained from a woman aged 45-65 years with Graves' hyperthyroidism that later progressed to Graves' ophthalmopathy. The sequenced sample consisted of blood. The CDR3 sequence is CASSSTGRTIEAFF. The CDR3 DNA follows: TGTGCCAGCAGTAGTACAGGGCGTACCATTGAAGCTTTCTTT. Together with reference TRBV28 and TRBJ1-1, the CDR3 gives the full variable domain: DVKVTQSSRYLVKRTGEKVFLECVQDMDHENMFWYRQDPGLGLRLIYFSYDVKMKEKGDIPEGYSVSREKKERFSLILESASTNQTSMYLCASSSTGRTIEAFFGQGTRLTVV.